Shown below are 23 T cell receptor beta chains from a single sample sequenced in a study of blood T cell repertoires in COVID-19. The protocol was immunoSEQ multiplex PCR, while the TCRdb copy is restricted to in-frame clones and leaves out a portion. This sample carries around 110,000 clones, about 83% of them seen once, and the ten largest clones take 3.9%. Material: PBMCs or T cells enriched from blood (not recorded which). These receptors originate from a young woman who had recovered from COVID-19.

This clone has a handful of counts. Other DNA sequences of this sample code for an identical CDR3. The V gene is TRBV18, the J gene TRBJ2-5, with 7 positions matching TRBD1. This CDR3 is 13 amino acids long. J gave up 3 bases and V 4 bases, and 2 bases lay outside the gene matches. Germline CDR1 is KGHSH and CDR2 is LQKENI. In nucleotides, the CDR3 is TGTGCCAGCTCACGCGGACAGGAAGAGACCCAGTACTTC. It specifies CASSRGQEETQYF.

The chain recombines TRBV6-2 or TRBV6-3 with TRBJ2-1; TRBD2 matches 9 bases. V gave up 2 bases and J gave up 7 bases; unmatched junction bases: 6. Germline assignment: CDR1 MNHEY and CDR2 SVGEGT. The CDR3 is made up of 15 amino acids. The CDR3 region is CASSYVIAGDNEQFF. For the CDR3, the DNA is TGTGCCAGCAGTTACGTAATAGCGGGAGATAATGAGCAGTTCTTC.

The chain combines TRBV21-1 with TRBJ2-1; TRBD2, the D gene given by the table, was not confirmed from the DNA. TRBV21-1 is assigned pseudogene status. CDR3 length equals 16 residues. The CDR3 nucleotides read TGTGCCAGCATTCCTAGGGGGGGCGTGTCCTACAATGAGCAGTTCTTC. It encodes CASIPRGGVSYNEQFF.

V usage is TRBV29-1 and J usage is TRBJ1-3; TRBD1 agrees at 7 bases. CDR1 and CDR2 from the germline V gene are SQVTM and ANQGSEA. The J segment lost 5 bases and the V segment lost 3 bases, leaving 4 bases of the junction unmatched. This CDR3 is 13 amino acids long. CDR3 nucleotide sequence: TGCAGCGTTGAGGAACAGGGGCGAAACACCATATATTTT. Protein: CSVEEQGRNTIYF.

The chain carries TRBV5-5 and TRBJ2-7, with 9 bases that match TRBD1. Trimming removed 3 bases from V and 4 bases from J; junction bases left unmatched: 11. The CDR3 consists of 16 residues. Germline V lookup: CDR1 SGHKS, CDR2 YYEKEE (reference sequence). The DNA of the CDR3 is TGTGCCAGCAGCTATCATGACAGGGGGAAGTGGTACGAGCAGTACTTC. The encoded protein is CASSYHDRGKWYEQYF.

The J gene is TRBJ2-7, the V gene TRBV27, with a weak D call TRBD2 (6 bases). The CDR3 is 14 amino acids. Germline V gene sequence: CDR1 MNHEY, CDR2 SMNVEV (reference sequence). V lost 10 bases and J lost 1, with 17 bases in between. CDR3 DNA: TGTGCCATCGCGGGGATAGCTAGGTCCTACGAGCAGTACTTC. Amino acids: CAIAGIARSYEQYF.

The V call is TRBV27, the J call TRBJ2-2, with 9 bases matching TRBD2. The V and J ends lost 3 bases and 4 bases, in that order; junction bases with no gene match: 3. The CDR3 spans 15 residues. CDR1 MNHEY and CDR2 SMNVEV come from the germline V gene (reference sequence). The CDR3, as DNA: TGTGCCAGCAGTTTTGCGGGAGGGCCCACCGGGGAGCTGTTTTTT. It is translated as CASSFAGGPTGELFF.

The chain uses TRBV4-3 and TRBJ1-3; 7 bases line up with TRBD1. The CDR3 is 16 residues long. Germline values: CDR1 LGHNA, CDR2 YSLEER. With V trimmed by 4 bases and J by 0 bases, 6 bases remained unmatched. The CDR3 reads CASSRETGVSGNTIYF. Here the CDR3 DNA reads TGCGCCAGCAGCCGGGAAACAGGGGTCTCTGGAAACACCATATATTTT.

The chain links TRBV6-2 or TRBV6-3 to TRBJ1-4, with D possibly matching TRBD1 (6 bases). Germline-derived CDR1 and CDR2 are MNHEY and SVGEGT. Trimming left V 5 bases short and J 3 bases short, with 10 bases between. This CDR3 spans 14 amino acids. CDR3 loop: CASSNRASNEKLFF. In DNA, the CDR3 is TGTGCCAGCAGTAACAGGGCCTCTAATGAAAAACTGTTTTTT.

This sequence joins TRBV5-1 and TRBJ2-1; 14 positions agree with TRBD2. CDR1 is SGHRS and CDR2 is YFSETQ in the germline V gene. The CDR3 runs to 16 residues. Germline trimming cut 4 bases from V and 8 bases from J; bases unmatched to any gene: 8. CDR3 sequence: CASSGLKGLAGDEQFF. The CDR3 DNA is TGCGCCAGCAGCGGCCTGAAGGGACTAGCGGGAGATGAGCAGTTCTTC.

The chain couples TRBV29-1 to TRBJ2-7, with 14 bases aligning to TRBD2. Germline V gene sequence: CDR1 SQVTM, CDR2 ANQGSEA. The CDR3 totals 14 residues. Trimming took 6 bases from V and 6 from J; bases not matched to a gene: 7. The CDR3 sequence is CSVKGTSGSLEQYF. CDR3 in DNA: TGCAGCGTGAAGGGGACTAGCGGGAGCCTCGAGCAGTACTTC.

The chain combines TRBV24-1 with TRBJ2-3; 9 positions agree with TRBD2. The V gene end was trimmed by 5 bases and the J gene end by 5 bases; junction bases not matched to a gene: 7. The V gene's germline CDR1 is KGHDR and CDR2 SFDVKD. This CDR3 is built from 15 residues. CDR3 protein: CATSGREGPGDTQYF. The DNA of the CDR3 is TGTGCCACCAGTGGGCGGGAGGGCCCGGGAGATACGCAGTATTTT.

The chain recombines TRBV13 with TRBJ2-1; 7 bases map to TRBD2. V shed 5 bases, J shed 3 bases, and the junction held 13 bases outside the gene matches. This CDR3 comprises 17 residues. The germline V gene encodes CDR1 PRHDT and CDR2 FYEKMQ (reference sequence). CDR3 DNA: TGTGCCAGCAGCCCTCGGGGGGTGTCTAGCGGCTACAATGAGCAGTTCTTC. This sequence encodes CASSPRGVSSGYNEQFF.

V usage is TRBV27 and J usage is TRBJ2-5; D is perhaps TRBD2 (6 bases). This CDR3 has 15 amino acids. V was shortened by 6 bases and J by 5 bases, with 19 bases between the two germline ends. The germline V gene encodes CDR1 MNHEY and CDR2 SMNVEV (reference sequence). The CDR3 DNA is TGTGCCAGCAGCTCCATCGGCGGGATTAAGGAGACCCAGTACTTC. It yields the protein CASSSIGGIKETQYF.

The chain couples TRBV28 to TRBJ1-3; D possibly corresponds to TRBD1 (5 bases). CDR1 is MDHEN, CDR2 SYDVKM, per germline. The CDR3 runs 14 residues. V was cut by 3 bases and J by 2 bases, with 8 bases left in between. CDR3 DNA: TGTGCCAGCAGTTTCAGGGTCACTGGAAACACCATATATTTT. Its protein is CASSFRVTGNTIYF.

On this clone itself: Because the CDR3's place on the DNA is in doubt, the DNA is left out and the CDR3 is given as listed by TCRdb. The J gene is TRBJ2-7, the V gene TRBV28; TRBD2 is taken as the D call from the table, unchecked against the DNA. The CDR3 region is 14 residues in length, termini included. The V gene's germline CDR1 is MDHEN and CDR2 SYDVKM. The CDR3: CASSLGTGSHGQYF.

The chain links TRBV11-3 to TRBJ2-3; 8 positions agree with TRBD2. This CDR3 comprises 16 residues. V was pared by 4 bases and J by 6 bases, with 12 bases of the junction left unmatched. CDR1 is SGHNT, CDR2 YENEEA, per germline. The CDR3: CASSSRSSGLGDTQYF. The CDR3 bases are TGTGCCAGCAGCTCTAGATCTAGCGGGCTGGGGGATACGCAGTATTTT.

The chain combines TRBV29-1 with TRBJ2-1; 10 positions match TRBD1. The CDR3 is 14 residues long. Per the germline V gene, CDR1 is SQVTM and CDR2 is ANQGSEA. The CDR3 DNA is TGCAGTTGGACGACAGGGGGCTTCTACAATGAGCAGTTCTTC. This gives the protein CSWTTGGFYNEQFF.

This clone has only one observation. The chain employs TRBV19 and TRBJ2-2; D possibly corresponds to TRBD2 (5 bases). Trimming pared 6 bases from V and 8 bases from J, leaving 16 bases between. CDR3 length equals 14 residues. The germline V gene encodes CDR1 LNHDA and CDR2 SQIVND (reference sequence). The DNA of the CDR3 is TGTGCCAGTAGCGACGGGCCGGGATCGGGGGAGCTGTTTTTT. Protein: CASSDGPGSGELFF.

The chain links TRBV27 to TRBJ2-3; D is ambiguous. Trimming stripped 7 bases from V and 2 bases from J, with 19 bases between. CDR3 length: 16 amino acids. The V gene's germline CDR1 is MNHEY and CDR2 SMNVEV (reference sequence). The CDR3 DNA is TGTGCCAGCATCCCTTCGGTTAGGCGACACACAGATACGCAGTATTTT. Its protein product is CASIPSVRRHTDTQYF.

The gene calls are TRBV5-6 and TRBJ2-3, with TRBD2 as a possible D gene (5 bases). Per the germline V gene, CDR1 is SGHDT and CDR2 is YYEEEE. The ends were cut back, 3 bases at V and 7 bases at J, with 9 bases in the middle. CDR3 length: 12 residues. The CDR3 protein is CASSSGWYTQYF. DNA of the CDR3: TGTGCCAGCAGCTCGGGATGGTATACGCAGTATTTT. Using reference TRBV5-6 and TRBJ2-3 for the parts outside the CDR3, the full variable domain is DAGVTQSPTHLIKTRGQQVTLRCSPKSGHDTVSWYQQALGQGPQFIFQYYEEEERQRGNFPDRFSGHQFPNYSSELNVNALLLGDSALYLCASSSGWYTQYFGPGTRLTVL.

The V and J genes are TRBV24-1 and TRBJ1-2, with 9 nucleotides matching TRBD1. The junction had 4 bases not matched to a gene; V was cut back by 4 bases and J by 8 bases. Per germline, CDR1 KGHDR and CDR2 SFDVKD. CDR3 length: 13 amino acids. The CDR3 here is CATSERTGDGYTF. The CDR3 DNA reads as TGTGCCACCAGTGAACGGACAGGGGACGGCTACACCTTC.

The chain recombines TRBV28 with TRBJ2-3; 7 nucleotides agree with TRBD2. V dropped 3 bases and J dropped 5; count of bases not matched to a gene: 8. The length of the CDR3 is 15 residues. Germline assignment: CDR1 MDHEN and CDR2 SYDVKM. The CDR3 protein is CASSLRERTGDTQYF. As DNA, the CDR3 is TGTGCCAGCAGTTTGCGGGAGAGGACGGGAGATACGCAGTATTTT.